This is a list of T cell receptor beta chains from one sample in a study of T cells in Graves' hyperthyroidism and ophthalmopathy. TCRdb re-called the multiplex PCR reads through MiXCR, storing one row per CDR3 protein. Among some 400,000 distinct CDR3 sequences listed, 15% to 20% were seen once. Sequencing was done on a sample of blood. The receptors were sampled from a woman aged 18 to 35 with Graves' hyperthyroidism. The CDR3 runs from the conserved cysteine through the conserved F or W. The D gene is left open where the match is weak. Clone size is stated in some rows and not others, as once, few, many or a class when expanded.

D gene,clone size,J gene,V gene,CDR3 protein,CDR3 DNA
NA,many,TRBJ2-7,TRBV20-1,CSASREPSYYEQYF,TGCAGTGCTAGTCGGGAGCCATCCTACTACGAGCAGTACTTC
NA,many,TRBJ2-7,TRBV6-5,CASSYSIPGYEQYF,TGTGCCAGCAGTTACTCGATTCCGGGATACGAGCAGTACTTC
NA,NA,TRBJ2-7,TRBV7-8,CASRNRGGGEQYF,TGTGCCAGCAGGAACCGAGGTGGGGGCGAGCAGTACTTC
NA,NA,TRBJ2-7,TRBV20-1,CSASGGGISYEQYF,TGCAGTGCTAGCGGTGGTGGGATTTCCTACGAGCAGTACTTC
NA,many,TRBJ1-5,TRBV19,CASSNPQGRQYQPQHF,TGTGCCAGTAGTAACCCACAGGGCCGCCAATATCAGCCCCAGCATTTT
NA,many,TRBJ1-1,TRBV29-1,CSVEREMSTEAFF,TGCAGCGTCGAACGGGAGATGAGCACTGAAGCTTTCTTT
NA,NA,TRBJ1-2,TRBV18,CASSPGISQPDYGYTF,TGTGCCAGCTCACCAGGAATAAGTCAGCCGGACTATGGCTACACCTTC
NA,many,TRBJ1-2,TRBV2,CASSRTFLGGYTF,TGTGCCAGCTCAAGGACTTTTCTAGGAGGCTACACCTTC
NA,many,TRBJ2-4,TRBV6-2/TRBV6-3,CASSPGWKQSKVKNIQYF,TGTGCCAGCAGTCCAGGGTGGAAACAGTCGAAAGTCAAAAACATTCAGTACTTC
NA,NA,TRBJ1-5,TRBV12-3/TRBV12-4,CASSLATPNQPQHF,TGTGCCAGCAGTTTAGCAACCCCCAATCAGCCCCAGCATTTT
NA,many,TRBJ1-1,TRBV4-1,CASSHTGWTEAFF,TGCGCCAGCAGCCATACAGGGTGGACTGAAGCTTTCTTT
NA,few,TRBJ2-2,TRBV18,CASSPSVGGTGELFF,TGTGCCAGCTCACCTTCGGTTGGCGGTACCGGGGAGCTGTTTTTT
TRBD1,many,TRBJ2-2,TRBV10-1,CASRRGPDTGELFF,TGCGCCAGCAGAAGGGGGCCGGACACCGGGGAGCTGTTTTTT
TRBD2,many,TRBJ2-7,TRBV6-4,CASSDSYSGDSYEQYF,TGTGCCAGCAGTGACTCCTATAGCGGGGACTCCTACGAGCAGTACTTC
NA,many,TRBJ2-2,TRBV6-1,CASSEGHGPNTGELFF,TGTGCCAGCAGTGAAGGGCACGGGCCGAACACCGGGGAGCTGTTTTTT
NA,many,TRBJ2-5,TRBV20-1,CSANYRETQYF,TGCAGTGCTAATTACAGGGAGACCCAGTACTTC
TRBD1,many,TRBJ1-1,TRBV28,CASSKDRERVQAFF,TGTGCCAGCAGCAAGGACAGGGAAAGGGTGCAAGCTTTCTTT
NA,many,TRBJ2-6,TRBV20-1,CSASRGQAGANVLTF,TGCAGTGCTAGCCGTGGGCAGGCTGGGGCCAACGTCCTGACTTTC
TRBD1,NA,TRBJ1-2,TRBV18,CASSPPLGQGANYGYTF,TGTGCCAGCTCACCACCCCTAGGACAGGGGGCGAACTATGGCTACACCTTC
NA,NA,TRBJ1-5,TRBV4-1,CASSQEGNSNQPQHF,TGCGCCAGCAGCCAAGAAGGGAATAGCAATCAGCCCCAGCATTTT
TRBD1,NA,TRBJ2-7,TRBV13,CASSPRDSYSYEQYF,TGTGCCAGCAGCCCCCGGGACAGCTATTCCTACGAGCAGTACTTC
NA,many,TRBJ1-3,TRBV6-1,CASRDTGSPSDTIYF,TGTGCCAGCAGGGATACAGGGAGCCCCAGTGACACCATATATTTT
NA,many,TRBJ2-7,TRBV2,CASRTGRGRDEQYF,TGTGCCAGCAGGACAGGCAGGGGACGTGACGAGCAGTACTTC
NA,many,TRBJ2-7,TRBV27,CASSSEVIGDEQYF,TGTGCCAGCAGTTCTGAGGTTATCGGAGACGAGCAGTACTTC
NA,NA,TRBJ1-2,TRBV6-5,CASSYSSGLSAKGYTF,TGTGCCAGCAGTTACTCGAGCGGGTTATCTGCAAAGGGCTACACCTTC
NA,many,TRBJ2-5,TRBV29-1,CSVDEAPRETQYF,TGCAGCGTTGATGAGGCGCCGAGGGAGACCCAGTACTTC
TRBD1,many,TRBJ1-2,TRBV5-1,CASSLSGTDYGYTF,TGCGCCAGCAGCTTATCCGGGACAGACTATGGCTACACCTTC
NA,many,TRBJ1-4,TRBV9,CASSAGFRSREKLFF,TGTGCCAGCAGCGCAGGGTTTCGGTCCCGTGAAAAACTGTTTTTT
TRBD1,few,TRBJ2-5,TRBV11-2,CASSFGQVFQETQYF,TGTGCCAGCAGCTTCGGACAGGTCTTCCAAGAGACCCAGTACTTC
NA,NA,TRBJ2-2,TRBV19,CASSPYGGSAGELFF,TGTGCCAGTAGTCCCTACGGGGGAAGTGCCGGGGAGCTGTTTTTT
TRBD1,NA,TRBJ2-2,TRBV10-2,CASSRGSTGELFF,TGCGCCAGCAGCAGGGGGTCCACCGGGGAGCTGTTTTTT
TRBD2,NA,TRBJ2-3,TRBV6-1,CASSEISGGTQYF,TGTGCCAGCAGTGAAATTAGCGGGGGTACGCAGTATTTT
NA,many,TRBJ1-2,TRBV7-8,CASSFHLPDGYTF,TGTGCCAGCAGCTTCCACCTCCCAGACGGCTACACCTTC
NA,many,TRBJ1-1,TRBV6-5,CASSYFLRSEAFF,TGTGCCAGCAGTTACTTTTTGAGGAGTGAAGCTTTCTTT
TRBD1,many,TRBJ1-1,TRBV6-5,CASSLRQGQAFF,TGTGCCAGCAGCTTAAGACAGGGGCAAGCTTTCTTT
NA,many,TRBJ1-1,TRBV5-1,CASSLSQVTEAFF,TGCGCCAGCAGCTTGAGCCAGGTTACTGAAGCTTTCTTT
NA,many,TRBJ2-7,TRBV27,CASRRGGQENYEQYF,TGTGCCAGCCGTCGGGGGGGACAGGAAAACTACGAGCAGTACTTC
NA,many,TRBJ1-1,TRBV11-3,CASSLDSRTEAFF,TGTGCCAGCAGCTTAGACTCTCGTACTGAAGCTTTCTTT
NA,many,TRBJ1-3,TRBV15,CATSRDRVSGNTIYF,TGTGCCACCAGCAGAGATCGGGTTTCTGGAAACACCATATATTTT
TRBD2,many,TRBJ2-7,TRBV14,CASSQGLAPYEQYF,TGTGCCAGCAGCCAAGGACTAGCCCCCTACGAGCAGTACTTC
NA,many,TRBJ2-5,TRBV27,CASSQGQGGKETQYF,TGTGCCAGCAGCCAAGGACAGGGAGGGAAAGAGACCCAGTACTTC
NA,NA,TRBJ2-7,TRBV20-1,CSARAPQGGSDYEQYF,TGCAGTGCTAGAGCCCCGCAGGGGGGTTCCGACTACGAGCAGTACTTC
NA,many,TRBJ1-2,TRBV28,CASSLMGINYGYTF,TGTGCCAGCAGTTTAATGGGAATTAACTATGGCTACACCTTC
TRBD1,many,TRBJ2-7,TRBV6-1,CASRHRGLTYEQYF,TGTGCCAGCAGGCACAGGGGGTTAACCTACGAGCAGTACTTC
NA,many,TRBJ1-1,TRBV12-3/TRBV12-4,CASSLADGEKAFF,TGTGCCAGCAGTTTAGCGGACGGGGAAAAGGCTTTCTTT
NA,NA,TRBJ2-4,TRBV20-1,CSAKEDTGKNIQYF,TGCAGTGCTAAAGAGGACACCGGAAAAAACATTCAGTACTTC
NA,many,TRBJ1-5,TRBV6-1,CASRITGNNQPQHF,TGTGCCAGCAGAATTACAGGGAACAATCAGCCCCAGCATTTT
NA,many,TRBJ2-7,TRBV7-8,CASIRGITGVSSYEQYF,TGTGCCAGCATCAGGGGTATCACAGGAGTGAGCTCCTACGAGCAGTACTTC
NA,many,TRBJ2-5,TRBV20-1,CSARRGGLLETQYF,TGCAGTGCTAGGAGGGGGGGACTTTTAGAGACCCAGTACTTC
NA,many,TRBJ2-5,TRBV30,CAWSVAETQYF,TGTGCCTGGAGTGTAGCCGAGACCCAGTACTTC
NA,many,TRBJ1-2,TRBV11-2,CASSLDGFSYGYTF,TGTGCCAGCAGCTTAGACGGGTTCTCCTATGGCTACACCTTC
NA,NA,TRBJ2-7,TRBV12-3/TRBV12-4,CASSFLLGGPYEQYF,TGTGCCAGCAGTTTCCTGCTTGGGGGACCATACGAGCAGTACTTC
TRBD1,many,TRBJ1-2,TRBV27,CASSSTGAYGYTF,TGTGCCAGCAGCTCTACAGGGGCCTATGGCTACACCTTC
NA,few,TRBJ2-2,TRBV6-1,CASGERENTGKLFF,TGTGCCAGCGGAGAGAGGGAGAACACCGGGAAGCTGTTTTTT
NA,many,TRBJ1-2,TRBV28,CASCWGRTLYGYTF,TGTGCCAGTTGCTGGGGCAGAACACTCTATGGCTACACCTTC
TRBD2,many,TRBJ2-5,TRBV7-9,CASSLAPGLTRAETQYF,TGTGCCAGCAGCTTAGCCCCGGGACTAACTAGGGCAGAGACCCAGTACTTC
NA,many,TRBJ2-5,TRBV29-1,CSVEDLDGRTQYF,TGCAGCGTTGAAGATCTTGACGGCCGGACCCAGTACTTC
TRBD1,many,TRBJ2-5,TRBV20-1,CSALPDRVRETQYF,TGCAGTGCTCTACCGGACAGGGTGAGAGAGACCCAGTACTTC
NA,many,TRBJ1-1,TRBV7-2,CASSPDRMNTEAFF,TGTGCCAGCAGCCCCGACAGGATGAACACTGAAGCTTTCTTT